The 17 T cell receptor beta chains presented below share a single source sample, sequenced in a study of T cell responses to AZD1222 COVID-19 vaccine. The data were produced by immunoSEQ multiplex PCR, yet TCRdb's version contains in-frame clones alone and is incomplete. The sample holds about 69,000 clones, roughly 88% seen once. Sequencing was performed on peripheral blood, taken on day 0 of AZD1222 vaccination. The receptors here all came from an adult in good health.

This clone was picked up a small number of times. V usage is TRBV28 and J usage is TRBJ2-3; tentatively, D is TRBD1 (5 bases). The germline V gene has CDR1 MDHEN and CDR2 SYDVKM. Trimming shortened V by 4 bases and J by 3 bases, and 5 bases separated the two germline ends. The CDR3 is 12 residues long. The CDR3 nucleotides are TGTGCCAGCAGTTCAGGGACAGATACGCAGTATTTT. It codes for CASSSGTDTQYF.

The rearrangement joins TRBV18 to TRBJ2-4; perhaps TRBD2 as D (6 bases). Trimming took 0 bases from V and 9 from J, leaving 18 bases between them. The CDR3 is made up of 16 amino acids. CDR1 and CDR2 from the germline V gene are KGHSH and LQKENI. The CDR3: CASSPPGLEGLGIQYF. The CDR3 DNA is TGTGCCAGCTCACCACCGGGTTTGGAGGGGTTAGGCATTCAGTACTTC. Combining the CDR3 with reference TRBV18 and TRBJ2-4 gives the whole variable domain NAGVMQNPRHLVRRRGQEARLRCSPMKGHSHVYWYRQLPEEGLKFMVYLQKENIIDESGMPKERFSAEFPKEGPSILRIQQVVRGDSAAYFCASSPPGLEGLGIQYFGAGTRLSVL.

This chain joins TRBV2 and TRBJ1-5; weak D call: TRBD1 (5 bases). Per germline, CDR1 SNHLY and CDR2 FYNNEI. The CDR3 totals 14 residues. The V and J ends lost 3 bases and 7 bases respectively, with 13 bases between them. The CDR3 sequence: CASSEDNSAQPQHF. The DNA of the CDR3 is TGTGCCAGCAGTGAGGACAATTCGGCACAGCCCCAGCATTTT.

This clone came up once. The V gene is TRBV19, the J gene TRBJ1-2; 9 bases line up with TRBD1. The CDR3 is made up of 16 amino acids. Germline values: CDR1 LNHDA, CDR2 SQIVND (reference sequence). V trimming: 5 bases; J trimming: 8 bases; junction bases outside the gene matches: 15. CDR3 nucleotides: TGTGCCAGTAGTGTGACTACGGGACAGGGAAGTGGAGGCTACACCTTC. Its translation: CASSVTTGQGSGGYTF.

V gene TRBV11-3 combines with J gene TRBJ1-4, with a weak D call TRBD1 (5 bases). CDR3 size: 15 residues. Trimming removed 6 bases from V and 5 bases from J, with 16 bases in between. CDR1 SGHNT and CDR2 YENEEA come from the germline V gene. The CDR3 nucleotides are TGTGCCAGCAGGTTGGCCGGGGCTGAGAATGAAAAACTGTTTTTT. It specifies CASRLAGAENEKLFF.

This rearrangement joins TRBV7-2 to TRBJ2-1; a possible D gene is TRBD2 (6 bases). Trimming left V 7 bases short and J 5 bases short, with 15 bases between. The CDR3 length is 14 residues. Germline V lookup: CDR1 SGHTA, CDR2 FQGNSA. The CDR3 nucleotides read TGTGCCAGCACAAAGGGACTTATCCACAATGAGCAGTTCTTC. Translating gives CASTKGLIHNEQFF.

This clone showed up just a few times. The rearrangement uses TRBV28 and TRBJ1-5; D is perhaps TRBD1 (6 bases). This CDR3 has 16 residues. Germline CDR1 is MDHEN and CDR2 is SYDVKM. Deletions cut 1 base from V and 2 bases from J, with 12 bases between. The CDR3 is CASSLSGRGGNQPQHF. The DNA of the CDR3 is TGTGCCAGCAGTTTATCGGGCAGGGGAGGCAATCAGCCCCAGCATTTT.

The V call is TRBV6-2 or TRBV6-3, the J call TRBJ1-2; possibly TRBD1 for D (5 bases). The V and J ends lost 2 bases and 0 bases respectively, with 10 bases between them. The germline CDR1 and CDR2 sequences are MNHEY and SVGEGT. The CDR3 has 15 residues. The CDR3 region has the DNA TGTGCCAGCAGTTACGCAAGGGACTCTAACTATGGCTACACCTTC. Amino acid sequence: CASSYARDSNYGYTF.

This CDR3 is CASSFARHQETQYF. The DNA of the CDR3 is TGTGCCAGCAGCTTTGCGCGGCACCAAGAGACCCAGTACTTC. The chain links TRBV12-1 to TRBJ2-5; no check of the table's D call, TRBD2, against the DNA was made. TRBV12-1 is listed as a pseudogene. The CDR3 is made up of 14 amino acids.

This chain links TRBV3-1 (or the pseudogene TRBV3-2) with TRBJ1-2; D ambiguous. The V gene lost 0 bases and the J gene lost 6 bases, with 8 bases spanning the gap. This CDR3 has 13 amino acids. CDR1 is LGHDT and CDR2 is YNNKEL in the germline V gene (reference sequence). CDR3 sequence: CASSQDRGNGYTF. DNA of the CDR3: TGTGCCAGCAGCCAAGATCGGGGTAATGGCTACACCTTC.

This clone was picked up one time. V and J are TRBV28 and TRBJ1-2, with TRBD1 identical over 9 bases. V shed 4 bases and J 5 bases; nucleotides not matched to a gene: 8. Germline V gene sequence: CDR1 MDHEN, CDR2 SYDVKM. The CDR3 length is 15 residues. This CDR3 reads CASSSVDRGSYGYTF. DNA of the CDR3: TGTGCCAGCAGTTCTGTGGACAGGGGATCTTATGGCTACACCTTC.

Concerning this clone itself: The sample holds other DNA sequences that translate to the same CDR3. CDR3 nucleotide sequence: TGTGCCAGCAGCCACGGGCGAAACACTGAAGCTTTCTTT. This encodes CASSHGRNTEAFF. The V gene is TRBV3-1 (or the pseudogene TRBV3-2), the J gene TRBJ1-1; D not certain. Trimming took 3 bases from V and 2 from J, leaving 7 bases between them. CDR1 and CDR2 from the germline V gene are LGHDT and YNNKEL (reference sequence). The CDR3 runs 13 residues.

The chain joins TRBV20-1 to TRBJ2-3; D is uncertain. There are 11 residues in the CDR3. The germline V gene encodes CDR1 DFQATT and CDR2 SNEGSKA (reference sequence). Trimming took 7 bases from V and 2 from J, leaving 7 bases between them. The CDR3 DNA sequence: TGCAGTGAGGAGTTCACAGATACGCAGTATTTT. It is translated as CSEEFTDTQYF.

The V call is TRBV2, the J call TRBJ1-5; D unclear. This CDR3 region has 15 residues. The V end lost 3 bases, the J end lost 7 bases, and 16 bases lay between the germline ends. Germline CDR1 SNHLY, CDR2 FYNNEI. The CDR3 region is CASSELRGWNQPQHF. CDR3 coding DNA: TGTGCCAGCAGTGAGCTGAGAGGTTGGAACCAGCCCCAGCATTTT.

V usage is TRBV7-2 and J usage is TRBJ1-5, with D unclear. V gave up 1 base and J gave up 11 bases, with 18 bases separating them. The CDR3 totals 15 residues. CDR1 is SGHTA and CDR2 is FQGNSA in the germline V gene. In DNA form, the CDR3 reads TGTGCCAGCAGCTTAGTTGGCGCGGACGCCCCGACCCAGCATTTT. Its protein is CASSLVGADAPTQHF.

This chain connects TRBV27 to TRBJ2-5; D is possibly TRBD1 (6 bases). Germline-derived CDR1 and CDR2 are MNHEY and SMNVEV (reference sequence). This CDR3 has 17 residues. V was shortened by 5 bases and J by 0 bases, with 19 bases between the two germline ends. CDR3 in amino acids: CASSLRSQGTYQETQYF. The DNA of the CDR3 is TGTGCCAGCAGTCTAAGGAGTCAGGGGACGTACCAAGAGACCCAGTACTTC.

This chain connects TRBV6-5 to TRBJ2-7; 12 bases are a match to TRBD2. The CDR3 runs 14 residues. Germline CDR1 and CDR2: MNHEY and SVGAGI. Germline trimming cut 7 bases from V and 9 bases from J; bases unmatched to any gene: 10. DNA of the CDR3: TGTGCCAGCACCTCGGGACTAGCGGGTTCTGGGCAGTACTTC. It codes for CASTSGLAGSGQYF.